This T cell receptor beta chain is from a study of T cell repertoires in cytomegalovirus infection. This clonotype occurred many times. What it recognizes is unknown. The CDR3 is made up of 17 amino acids. The germline V gene encodes CDR1 SGHTA and CDR2 FQGNSA. Trimming at V came to 0 bases and at J to 5 bases, leaving 8 bases not matched to a gene. TCRdb used MiXCR to reprocess the reads, holding one entry per CDR3 protein. The sample has about 700,000 distinct CDR3 sequences; around 35% are singletons. The rearrangement uses TRBV7-2 and TRBJ2-7, with 12 bases fitting TRBD2. The receptor was derived from a human donor in good health (CMV status not recorded). Some clones in this sample may be carry-over from other donors' samples. The material was cultured PBMCs, obtained from culture after CMV antigen stimulation. The CDR3 loop is CASSLAPSGRAVHEQYF. In DNA, the CDR3 is TGTGCCAGCAGCTTAGCCCCTAGCGGGAGGGCCGTCCACGAGCAGTACTTC.